These T cell receptor beta chains were read from a single sample in a study of tumor-infiltrating lymphocytes in localized non-small cell lung cancer. TCRdb keeps only in-frame clones here, not all; method: immunoSEQ multiplex PCR. In the table there are roughly 9,900 clones, 63% of which are singletons. The sequenced material came from lung tumor tissue. The receptors shown here come from a human donor with non-small cell lung cancer. Both conserved end residues are part of each CDR3. Fields, in order: CDR3 DNA, CDR3 protein, D gene, clone size, J gene, V gene. A D gene is named only where the DNA matches it firmly. The size of a clone is reported for some rows only, either as once, few or many, or as a class for expanded clones.

DNA: TGTGCCAGCAGCTTAGGTATGGGGATGGCCAAAAACATTCAGTACTTC; CDR3: CASSLGMGMAKNIQYF; D: -; size: -; J: TRBJ2-4; V: TRBV7-9
DNA: TGTGCCAGCCGCCCCCGGGACAGGGCTTGGGAGCAGTTCTTC; CDR3: CASRPRDRAWEQFF; D: TRBD1; size: few; J: TRBJ2-1; V: TRBV7-9
DNA: TGCGCCAGCAGTGAGAGAAAGACAGGTTATACCGAGCAGTACTTC; CDR3: CASSERKTGYTEQYF; D: -; size: -; J: TRBJ2-7; V: TRBV10-2
DNA: TGTGCCAGCAGCTCGGGAACCTCATATCCAGATGAGCAGTTCTTC; CDR3: CASSSGTSYPDEQFF; D: -; size: few; J: TRBJ2-1; V: TRBV7-9
DNA: TGTGCCTGGCGGCGCATGAATACGCAGTATTTT; CDR3: CAWRRMNTQYF; D: -; size: -; J: TRBJ2-3; V: TRBV30
DNA: TGTGCCAGCAGCTTGACTAGCACCAATGAGCAGTTCTTC; CDR3: CASSLTSTNEQFF; D: -; size: -; J: TRBJ2-1; V: TRBV5-4
DNA: TGTGCCAGCAGTACCTACAGGAGCAATCAGCCCCAGCATTTT; CDR3: CASSTYRSNQPQHF; D: -; size: -; J: TRBJ1-5; V: TRBV2
DNA: TGTGCCAGCAGCTTGGAAGGGGACGCTGAAGCTTTCTTT; CDR3: CASSLEGDAEAFF; D: -; size: -; J: TRBJ1-1; V: TRBV5-5
DNA: TGTGCCAGCAGCCTAGATGGCGGGTTCAGGCCCCAGCATTTT; CDR3: CASSLDGGFRPQHF; D: -; size: -; J: TRBJ1-5; V: TRBV7-9
DNA: TGCGCCAGCAGCTCCCCGGGACCTGGGGCGAACATTCAGTACTTC; CDR3: CASSSPGPGANIQYF; D: -; size: -; J: TRBJ2-4; V: TRBV5-1
DNA: TGTGCCTGGAACAGGGGGAATTCTGCTGGGGCCAACGTCCTGACTTTC; CDR3: CAWNRGNSAGANVLTF; D: TRBD1; size: medium-sized; J: TRBJ2-6; V: TRBV30
DNA: TGTGCCAGCAGCTTAGCGCGATGGGGGTCGGTGAACACTGAAGCTTTCTTT; CDR3: CASSLARWGSVNTEAFF; D: -; size: few; J: TRBJ1-1; V: TRBV7-2
DNA: TGCAGCGCTGGGAGCGGGGAGGGTGGGACCCAGTACTTC; CDR3: CSAGSGEGGTQYF; D: TRBD2; size: once; J: TRBJ2-5; V: TRBV29-1
DNA: TGTGCCAGCACCCCTCTGGGGGGGGCGGATGGCTACACCTTC; CDR3: CASTPLGGADGYTF; D: -; size: -; J: TRBJ1-2; V: TRBV6-5